This T cell receptor (beta chain) was captured in a study of blood T cell repertoires in COVID-19. Across the whole study: In each case, the material was cDNA or gDNA derived from T cells, B-cell-depleted T cells, or PBMCs.

This table comes from immunoSEQ multiplex PCR, and its TCRdb copy is limited to in-frame clones, with some not included. The sample carries some 250,000 clones, approximately 83% recorded once. The age range of participants was about 18 to 90 years, with residence in about two dozen US areas. The sample was PBMCs or T cells enriched from blood (not recorded which). The origin of this receptor is a woman aged 50 to 60 who had recovered from COVID-19.

The CDR3 protein is CASSSRDGKETQYF. CDR3 DNA: TGCGCCAGCAGCTCGCGGGATGGGAAGGAGACCCAGTACTTC. This chain connects TRBV5-1 to TRBJ2-5; maybe TRBD2 (6 bases). V was shortened by 3 bases and J by 5 bases, with 14 bases between the two germline ends. The CDR3 runs to 14 residues. Looked up from germline, CDR1 is SGHRS and CDR2 is YFSETQ.